This paragraph reports one T cell receptor (beta chain). At one boundary the junction diverges from the germline segment, which might be a read error. The PCR employed 60 Vbeta primers together with 13 Jbeta primers. The table came from immunoSEQ multiplex PCR; TCRdb's copy has only in-frame clones and leaves some out. The sample holds fewer than 110,000 clones, approximately 80% seen once. The germline V gene encodes CDR1 ENHRY and CDR2 SYGVKD. This CDR3 contains 15 residues. This sample is drawn from a study of cytomegalovirus exposure and HLA in healthy donors. The source material was PBMCs. V and J are TRBV10-3 and TRBJ1-2; TRBD1 agrees at 8 bases. This receptor was identified in a male donor in good health and CMV-seronegative. CDR3 nucleotide sequence: TGTGCCACCAGTGAGCCCGGGACAGGAGATAATGGCTACACCTTC. Protein product: CATSEPGTGDNGYTF.